This TCR beta chain stems from a study of T cells in Graves' hyperthyroidism and ophthalmopathy (dated by TCRdb to between 2019 and 2020). Study-level background: Peripheral blood samples were taken at initial diagnosis, before any treatment was given. After sampling, hyperthyroidism patients received methimazole starting at 30 mg daily, and ophthalmopathy patients received high-dose intravenous methylprednisolone. In addition, the study compared T-cell repertoires in thyroid tissue and in blood from 6 or 7 Graves' hyperthyroidism patients. The approximately 90 discovery patients were randomly split 7:3 into training and test sets. To identify distinguishing TCR V-J signatures, a discovery cohort of around 100 patients was used, comprising 43 with Graves' ophthalmopathy and around 57 with stable Graves' hyperthyroidism. Prospective prediction of ophthalmopathy was tested in an independent validation cohort consisting of 18 to 20 hyperthyroidism patients and approximately 16 patients who later progressed to ophthalmopathy. TCR Vbeta CDR3 sequencing of 135 peripheral blood samples (over 40 ophthalmopathy, 75 to 80 hyperthyroidism and roughly 17 progressor patients) is reported in the paper.

Comment on this clonotype: The antigen it binds to is not known. Nothing much larger sits one base from this clone, and base qualities are not available.

The CDR3 runs 18 amino acids, cysteine and phenylalanine included. The read is trimmed to its CDR3 DNA, 54 bases read in frame from base 1. For CDR1 and CDR2, the germline V gene lists SGHTA and FQGTGA. The germline V end is reduced by 5 bases and the J end by 0 bases; junction bases left unmatched: 10. Beyond this particular receptor, the publication reports: In validation, the model predicted progression to ophthalmopathy a median of about 6.8 months before onset, with about 70% sensitivity and roughly 79% specificity. Blood samples also contained most of the expanded thyroid clonotypes (frequency above 0.001), which suggests that blood repertoires may reflect thyroid immune responses. Sample size was not statistically predetermined, and blinding of investigators to group allocation was not performed. A model built on a 13 V-J signature distinguished ophthalmopathy from stable hyperthyroidism, reaching over 85% sensitivity and 81.08% specificity in cross-validation and 80%/75% in testing.

Moderately to severely active disease, a Clinical Activity Score of at least 3, a NOSPECS grade of at least 4, and a duration under 3 months were present in ophthalmopathy patients. The study excluded patients with uncontrolled infections, other autoimmune diseases, pregnancy or lactation. Diagnoses relied on clinical symptoms, serum thyroxine and TRAb, thyroid ultrasound and orbital computed tomography. PBMCs were isolated from 7.5 to 10 ml of fresh peripheral blood by Ficoll-Paque density gradient centrifugation. Total RNA was extracted with Trizol reagent, and quality was checked on an Agilent 2100 Bioanalyzer. The TCR beta CDR3 regions were amplified from RNA transcripts. The first round of RT-PCR for the TCR CDR3 was performed with the HTBI primer set and the Qiagen OneStep RT-PCR kit. Libraries were constructed in a second round of multiplex PCR, after which size selection and purification were performed. Sequencing of the libraries was done on an Illumina HiSeq2000 using paired-end 100 bp reads. Per the original workflow: SOAPnuke was used to process the raw data, throwing out any read that contained adapters or uncalled bases, had a mean Phred below 15, or lacked an exact constant-primer or identifier match. COPE v1.2.5 was used to merge the high-quality paired reads, and each unique nucleotide sequence was defined as a clonotype. MiTCR v1.1 was used to align clonotypes to the IMGT TRBV, TRBD and TRBJ reference segments. Analysis was restricted to V-J combinations with a frequency above 0.0001, which covered 99% to 99.2% of repertoires. The TCS score was defined as F50 (clonal expansion) divided by E x V (chaos), with BLOSUM62-based TCRdist calculated between CDR3 peptides within each V-J. Welch's t-statistics and random forest reduced fewer than 600 V-J features to roughly 13, which were used in a naive Bayes classifier (R e1071). Using fastp at Q25 and MiXCR, TCRdb reprocessed the public reads and kept productive beta chains. Each entry merges the rows of one CDR3 protein and shows their most common DNA and genes. The V and J calls follow TCRdb's processing rather than the paper's. The table for this sample lists fewer than 350,000 distinct CDR3 sequences; around a fifth of them were counted only once. Approximately 37% of the sample rests with the top ten.

The receptor was isolated from a man aged 45-65 years with Graves' ophthalmopathy. Here the chain combines TRBV7-3 and TRBJ2-1, with TRBD2 identical over 10 junction bases. Sequencing was performed on blood. CDR3 loop: CASSRQAGGRSSYNEQFF. The nucleotides are TGTGCCAGCAGCCGACAAGCGGGAGGGCGGAGCTCCTACAATGAGCAGTTCTTC.